This record looks at one T cell receptor (beta chain) sequence and its context. This specimen belongs to a study of shared clonotypes between healthy human individuals. Clones were sequenced by immunoSEQ multiplex PCR, and TCRdb holds only the in-frame ones, with some missing. The table shows 2 million to 2.5 million clones, with approximately 94% occurring only once. V was pared by 8 bases and J by 5 bases, with 12 bases between. The CDR3 is 13 residues long. Germline CDR1 is MGHDK and CDR2 is SYGVNS. This TCR was sampled from a young man in good health. Material for sequencing was naive CD4+ T cells sorted from blood. Subset specified: CD45RA+ positively selected. The genes are TRBV25-1 and TRBJ1-4; no clear D. This CDR3 is CASASTSNEKLFF. The CDR3 nucleotides read TGTGCCAGCGCTAGTACTTCGAATGAAAAACTGTTTTTT.